This note documents a single TCR beta chain sequence. Antigen: not known. Clones were read by immunoSEQ multiplex PCR, and TCRdb kept only the in-frame ones, dropping some. Here the sample spans tens of thousands of clones, about 90% being singletons. This sample stems from a study of T cells in localized non-small cell lung cancer. Study-wide results and caveats: Paired adjacent lung recovered a median approximately 57 of the top 100 tumor clones.

Sequenced here: peripheral blood, sampled before any cancer treatment. The sequence derives from a woman aged 35 to 70 with stage I lung adenocarcinoma.

The CDR3 region has the DNA TGTGCCAGTAAAAAATCGGGCCCGAACACCGGGGAGCTGTTTTTT. Its protein is CASKKSGPNTGELFF. The gene calls are TRBV19 and TRBJ2-2; D remains ambiguous. From germline, CDR1 is LNHDA and CDR2 SQIVND (reference sequence). V lost 7 bases, J lost 0 bases, and 12 bases lay in between. CDR3 length: 15 amino acids. The whole variable domain, remainder taken from reference TRBV19 and TRBJ2-2, is DGGITQSPKYLFRKEGQNVTLSCEQNLNHDAMYWYRQDPGQGLRLIYYSQIVNDFQKGDIAEGYSVSREKKESFPLTVTSAQKNPTAFYLCASKKSGPNTGELFFGEGSRLTVL.